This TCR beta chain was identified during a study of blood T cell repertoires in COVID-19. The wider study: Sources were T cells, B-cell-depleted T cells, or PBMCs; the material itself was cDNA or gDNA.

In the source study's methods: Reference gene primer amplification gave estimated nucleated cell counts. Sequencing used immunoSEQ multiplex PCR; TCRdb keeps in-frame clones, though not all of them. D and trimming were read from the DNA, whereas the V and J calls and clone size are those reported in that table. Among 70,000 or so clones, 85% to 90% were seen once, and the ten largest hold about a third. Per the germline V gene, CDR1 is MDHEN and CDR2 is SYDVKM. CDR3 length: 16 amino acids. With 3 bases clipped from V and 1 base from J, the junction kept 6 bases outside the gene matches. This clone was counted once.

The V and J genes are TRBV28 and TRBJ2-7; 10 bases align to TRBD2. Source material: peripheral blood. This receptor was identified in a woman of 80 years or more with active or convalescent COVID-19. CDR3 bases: TGTGCCAGCAGTTTCACACTAGCGGGACTTTCCTACGAGCAGTACTTC. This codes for CASSFTLAGLSYEQYF.